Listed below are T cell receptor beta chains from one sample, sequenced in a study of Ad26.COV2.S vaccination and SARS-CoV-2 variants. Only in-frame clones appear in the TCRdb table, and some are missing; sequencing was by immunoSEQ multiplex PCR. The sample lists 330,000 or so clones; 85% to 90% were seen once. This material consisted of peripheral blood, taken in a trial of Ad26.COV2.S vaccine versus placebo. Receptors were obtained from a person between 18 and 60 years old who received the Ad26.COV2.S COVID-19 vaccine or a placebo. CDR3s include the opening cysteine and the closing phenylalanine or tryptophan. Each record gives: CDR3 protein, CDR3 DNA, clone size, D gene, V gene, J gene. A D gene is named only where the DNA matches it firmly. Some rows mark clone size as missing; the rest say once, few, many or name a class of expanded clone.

CDR3: CASSFTGEGYGYTF
DNA: TGTGCCAGCAGTTTTACGGGGGAGGGCTATGGCTACACCTTC
size: -
D: -
V: TRBV27
J: TRBJ1-2

CDR3: CASSPPSVDNEQFF
DNA: TGTGCCAGCAGCCCTCCTAGCGTTGACAATGAGCAGTTCTTC
size: -
D: -
V: TRBV7-2
J: TRBJ2-1

CDR3: CASSLGGAGLVDYGYTF
DNA: TGTGCCAGCAGCTTAGGAGGGGCCGGGCTGGTGGACTATGGCTACACCTTC
size: -
D: -
V: TRBV13
J: TRBJ1-2

CDR3: CASSPPGGIRKTQYF
DNA: TGTGCCAGCAGCCCACCCGGGGGGATTCGGAAGACCCAGTACTTC
size: -
D: TRBD2
V: TRBV7-2
J: TRBJ2-5

CDR3: CASSQGGSNYGYTF
DNA: TGTGCCAGCAGCCAAGGAGGCTCTAACTATGGCTACACCTTC
size: -
D: -
V: TRBV4-2
J: TRBJ1-2

CDR3: CASSILTGYGTGELFF
DNA: TGTGCCAGCAGCATTCTCACAGGGTACGGCACCGGGGAGCTGTTTTTT
size: -
D: -
V: TRBV27
J: TRBJ2-2

CDR3: CASSQVRNPNYGYTF
DNA: TGCGCCAGCAGCCAAGTCAGGAACCCTAACTATGGCTACACCTTC
size: -
D: -
V: TRBV4-3
J: TRBJ1-2

CDR3: CASSYGGTGTPQHF
DNA: TGTGCCAGCAGTTACGGGGGGACAGGGACGCCCCAGCATTTT
size: once
D: TRBD1
V: TRBV6-2/TRBV6-3
J: TRBJ1-5

CDR3: CASSQVSLTPNEQFF
DNA: TGTGCCAGCAGCCAAGTGTCTTTGACCCCCAATGAGCAGTTCTTC
size: -
D: -
V: TRBV3-1/TRBV3-2
J: TRBJ2-1

CDR3: CASSPMGQIYSRNTEAFF
DNA: TGTGCCAGCTCACCCATGGGACAGATCTATTCGAGGAACACTGAAGCTTTCTTT
size: -
D: TRBD1
V: TRBV18
J: TRBJ1-1

CDR3: CASSRTSAGVQETQYF
DNA: TGTGCCAGCAGCCGAACCTCAGCGGGGGTTCAAGAGACCCAGTACTTC
size: few
D: TRBD2
V: TRBV13
J: TRBJ2-5

CDR3: CASSFGGSGNTIYF
DNA: TGTGCCAGCAGCTTTGGGGGCTCTGGAAACACCATATATTTT
size: -
D: -
V: TRBV7-2
J: TRBJ1-3

CDR3: CASRDRETYGYTF
DNA: TGTGCCAGCAGGGACAGGGAGACATATGGCTACACCTTC
size: -
D: TRBD1
V: TRBV12-3/TRBV12-4
J: TRBJ1-2

CDR3: CASSYVLGPSYEQYF
DNA: TGTGCCAGCAGTTACGTTTTAGGGCCCTCCTACGAGCAGTACTTC
size: -
D: -
V: TRBV6-5
J: TRBJ2-7

CDR3: CATSRGPGGGYTF
DNA: TGTGCCACCAGCAGAGGTCCAGGGGGCGGCTACACCTTC
size: -
D: TRBD1
V: TRBV15
J: TRBJ1-2

CDR3: CASSWGAGQGPGELFF
DNA: TGTGCCAGCAGCTGGGGGGCTGGACAGGGCCCCGGGGAGCTGTTTTTT
size: -
D: TRBD1
V: TRBV11-3
J: TRBJ2-2

CDR3: CASSLPLTLQKATRPLHF
DNA: TGTGCCAGCAGTTTGCCTCTTACCTTACAGAAGGCTACCCGACCCCTCCACTTT
size: -
D: -
V: TRBV28
J: TRBJ1-6

CDR3: CASRAAGTYEQYF
DNA: TGTGCCAGCAGGGCCGCGGGGACCTACGAGCAGTACTTC
size: -
D: -
V: TRBV6-5
J: TRBJ2-7

CDR3: CASSQVVVGDTEAFF
DNA: TGCGCCAGCAGCCAAGTTGTTGTGGGAGACACTGAAGCTTTCTTT
size: -
D: -
V: TRBV4-1
J: TRBJ1-1

CDR3: CASSSTGGEQYF
DNA: TGTGCCAGCAGTTCGACGGGGGGAGAGCAGTACTTC
size: few
D: TRBD2
V: TRBV27
J: TRBJ2-7

CDR3: CASSYEGGWYNEQFF
DNA: TGTGCCAGCAGTTATGAAGGGGGCTGGTACAATGAGCAGTTCTTC
size: -
D: TRBD1
V: TRBV6-5
J: TRBJ2-1

CDR3: CATSRSKGGGEKLFF
DNA: TGTGCCACCAGCAGATCTAAAGGGGGAGGGGAAAAACTGTTTTTT
size: -
D: -
V: TRBV15
J: TRBJ1-4

CDR3: CASSFYPFTGVGTDTQYF
DNA: TGTGCCAGCAGTTTCTACCCTTTTACAGGGGTGGGCACAGATACGCAGTATTTT
size: -
D: TRBD1
V: TRBV28
J: TRBJ2-3

CDR3: CASSKAGTASGEQYF
DNA: TGTGCCAGCAGTAAAGCTGGGACAGCCTCGGGGGAGCAGTACTTC
size: -
D: TRBD1
V: TRBV7-2
J: TRBJ2-7

CDR3: CASSLEGGGITYNEQFF
DNA: TGTGCCAGCAGCTTGGAGGGCGGGGGAATAACCTACAATGAGCAGTTCTTC
size: -
D: TRBD2
V: TRBV5-4
J: TRBJ2-1

CDR3: CASSLRDTQYF
DNA: TGTGCCAGCAGCTTACGAGATACGCAGTATTTT
size: -
D: -
V: TRBV13
J: TRBJ2-3

CDR3: CASSAGPLNQPQHF
DNA: TGTGCCAGCAGCGCCGGACCGCTAAATCAGCCCCAGCATTTT
size: -
D: -
V: TRBV9
J: TRBJ1-5

CDR3: CASSSVGAYYGYTF
DNA: TGTGCCAGCAGCTCAGTGGGGGCCTACTATGGCTACACCTTC
size: -
D: -
V: TRBV7-8
J: TRBJ1-2

CDR3: CASSLSIGTVLLGNTEAFF
DNA: TGTGCCAGCAGCCTATCAATCGGGACAGTCCTATTGGGGAACACTGAAGCTTTCTTT
size: -
D: TRBD1
V: TRBV11-2
J: TRBJ1-1

CDR3: CASSLGTGNEQFF
DNA: TGTGCCAGCAGTTTGGGGACAGGGAATGAGCAGTTCTTC
size: -
D: TRBD1
V: TRBV28
J: TRBJ2-1

CDR3: CATSSVRDRVGEQFF
DNA: TGTGCCACCAGCAGCGTCCGGGACAGGGTTGGTGAGCAGTTCTTC
size: -
D: TRBD1
V: TRBV15
J: TRBJ2-1

CDR3: CASSPPPGRSPLHF
DNA: TGTGCCAGCTCACCACCGCCGGGTCGGTCACCCCTCCACTTT
size: -
D: -
V: TRBV18
J: TRBJ1-6

CDR3: CASSEARPTGTAYGYTF
DNA: TGTGCCAGCAGTGAAGCGAGGCCAACCGGGACAGCTTATGGCTACACCTTC
size: once
D: TRBD1
V: TRBV2
J: TRBJ1-2

CDR3: CATSREPSGSYNEQFF
DNA: TGTGCCACCAGCAGGGAACCTAGCGGGTCTTACAATGAGCAGTTCTTC
size: -
D: TRBD2
V: TRBV15
J: TRBJ2-1

CDR3: CASSIDRWTEANQPQHF
DNA: TGTGCCAGTAGTATAGATCGTTGGACAGAAGCCAATCAGCCCCAGCATTTT
size: -
D: -
V: TRBV19
J: TRBJ1-5

CDR3: CASSRRQVVSGANVLTF
DNA: TGCGCCAGCAGCAGGAGACAGGTCGTCTCTGGGGCCAACGTCCTGACTTTC
size: -
D: -
V: TRBV5-1
J: TRBJ2-6

CDR3: CAWMIAGINTGELFF
DNA: TGTGCCTGGATGATCGCGGGAATCAACACCGGGGAGCTGTTTTTT
size: -
D: -
V: TRBV30
J: TRBJ2-2

CDR3: CASSLDGGLYILDTQYF
DNA: TGTGCCAGCAGCTTGGACGGGGGGCTATACATTTTAGATACGCAGTATTTT
size: -
D: -
V: TRBV5-5
J: TRBJ2-3

CDR3: CASSPSREETQYF
DNA: TGTGCCAGCAGCCCTAGCCGGGAAGAGACCCAGTACTTC
size: -
D: -
V: TRBV11-3
J: TRBJ2-5

CDR3: CASTKGYGYTF
DNA: TGTGCCAGCACCAAAGGGTATGGCTACACCTTC
size: -
D: -
V: TRBV6-5
J: TRBJ1-2